A single sample is the source of the 29 T cell receptor beta chains below, sequenced in a study of human T cells and chemical hapten exposure. TCRdb re-analysed the RACE reads in MiXCR, keeping a single row per CDR3 protein. The sample consists of 80,000 to 100,000 distinct CDR3 sequences, less than 11% of them appearing once. The time point is: patch test 2, 6 weeks after DPC sensitization. Treatment here: therapeutic diphenylcyclopropenone sensitization with weekly scalp DPC. Material: whole blood, obtained in connection with sensitization to the hapten diphenylcyclopropenone (DPC). These receptor sequences come from a woman aged 50 to 60 with alopecia areata. Some clones in this sample may be carry-over from other donors' samples.

This clonotype has at least ten counts. The chain joins TRBV3-1 to TRBJ1-1; a possible D gene is TRBD1 (6 bases). CDR3 length equals 16 residues. CDR1 is LGHDT and CDR2 is YNNKEL in the germline V gene (reference sequence). The V and J ends lost 1 base and 1 base respectively, with 13 bases between them. The CDR3 region has the DNA TGTGCCAGCAGCCAAGGCCCCCAGACAGGGAACACTGAAGCTTTCTTT. It is translated as CASSQGPQTGNTEAFF.

CDR3 bases: TGCAGCGTTTTCAGTGGGGGAACTGAAGCTTTCTTT. This codes for CSVFSGGTEAFF. V and J are TRBV29-1 and TRBJ1-1, with D perhaps matching TRBD1 (5 bases). The CDR3 runs to 12 residues. Between the trimmed V and J ends, which lost 5 bases and 5 bases, there was a span of 12 bases. The germline V gene encodes CDR1 SQVTM and CDR2 ANQGSEA. The full variable domain, with the rest looked up from reference TRBV29-1 and TRBJ1-1, is SAVISQKPSRDICQRGTSLTIQCQVDSQVTMMFWYRQQPGQSLTLIATANQGSEATYESGFVIDKFPISRPNLTFSTLTVSNMSPEDSSIYLCSVFSGGTEAFFGQGTRLTVV.

This chain links TRBV7-9 with TRBJ2-2, with no clear D. Trimming removed 11 bases from V and 4 bases from J, with 11 bases in between. In germline, CDR1 is SEHNR, CDR2 FQNEAQ (reference sequence). This CDR3 is built from 12 residues. CDR3 residues: CAFPPPTGELFF. The CDR3 DNA sequence: TGTGCCTTTCCCCCTCCCACCGGGGAGCTGTTTTTT.

This clonotype was detected many times. CDR3 loop: CAISLAETDTQYF. Here the CDR3 DNA reads TGTGCCATCAGTTTAGCGGAAACAGATACGCAGTATTTT. J is TRBJ2-3 and V is TRBV10-3; maybe TRBD2 (6 bases). Germline V gives CDR1 ENHRY, CDR2 SYGVKD. V was pared by 5 bases and J by 3 bases, with 9 bases between. The CDR3 is 13 amino acids.

This chain connects TRBV20-1 to TRBJ1-2; 7 nucleotides match TRBD1. Germline assignment: CDR1 DFQATT and CDR2 SNEGSKA (reference sequence). The CDR3 sequence is 12 residues long. The ends lost 6 bases at V and 4 bases at J; junction bases unmatched: 5. Here the CDR3 reads CSAITGVYGYTF. CDR3 DNA: TGCAGTGCCATAACAGGGGTCTATGGCTACACCTTC.

This clonotype occurred a few times. The V gene is TRBV7-9, the J gene TRBJ2-3, with TRBD2 identical over 7 bases. The germline CDR1 and CDR2 sequences are SEHNR and FQNEAQ (reference sequence). CDR3 length: 14 amino acids. V shed 7 bases and J 3 bases; nucleotides not matched to a gene: 7. CDR3: CASIREAYTDTQYF. The CDR3 coding sequence is TGTGCCAGCATTCGGGAGGCTTATACAGATACGCAGTATTTT. The variable domain in full, with the rest retrieved from reference TRBV7-9 and TRBJ2-3, is DTGVSQNPRHKITKRGQNVTFRCDPISEHNRLYWYRQTLGQGPEFLTYFQNEAQLEKSRLLSDRFSAERPKGSFSTLEIQRTEQGDSAMYLCASIREAYTDTQYFGPGTRLTVL.

This clonotype has a count of ten or more. The rearrangement uses TRBV5-5 and TRBJ2-7, with TRBD2 matching over 8 bases. Germline values: CDR1 SGHKS, CDR2 YYEKEE (reference sequence). The V and J ends lost 4 bases and 3 bases, in that order; junction bases with no gene match: 6. The CDR3 extends over 14 amino acids. The CDR3: CASSHIAGHYEQYF. DNA of the CDR3: TGTGCCAGCAGCCATATAGCGGGACACTACGAGCAGTACTTC.

This sequence joins TRBV5-6 and TRBJ2-2; D unresolved. Trimming removed 4 bases from V and 1 base from J, with 8 bases in between. CDR3 length: 14 residues. Per germline, CDR1 SGHDT and CDR2 YYEEEE. This CDR3 reads CASSLYGNTGELFF. The DNA for the CDR3 is TGTGCCAGCAGCCTTTATGGGAACACCGGGGAGCTGTTTTTT.

This clonotype has a count of ten or more. The rearrangement uses TRBV6-2 or TRBV6-3 and TRBJ2-6; possibly TRBD1 for D (6 bases). CDR3 size: 18 residues. V lost 2 bases, J lost 0 bases, and 14 bases lay in between. CDR1 and CDR2 (germline): MNHEY, SVGEGT. The CDR3 nucleotides are TGTGCCAGCAGTTACACCGGACAGAGGCTCTCTGGGGCCAACGTCCTGACTTTC. Translated, it gives CASSYTGQRLSGANVLTF.

The V call is TRBV9, the J call TRBJ1-1; no definite D call. The CDR3 covers 13 residues. V gave up 0 bases and J gave up 5 bases, with 8 bases separating them. Germline CDR1 SGDLS, CDR2 YYNGEE. The CDR3 loop reads CASSVAGYTEAFF. For the CDR3, the DNA is TGTGCCAGCAGCGTAGCGGGGTATACTGAAGCTTTCTTT.

V is TRBV28 and J is TRBJ1-2, with 9 bases that match TRBD1. Unmatched junction bases numbered 9, after V lost 2 bases and J lost 8 bases. Germline assignment: CDR1 MDHEN and CDR2 SYDVKM. There are 15 residues in the CDR3. Here the CDR3 reads CASSLVNPGTGGYTF. CDR3 DNA sequence: TGTGCCAGCAGTTTAGTGAACCCCGGGACAGGGGGCTACACCTTC.

In this sample, this clonotype turned up a few times. V is TRBV27 and J is TRBJ1-3; unclear D gene. The CDR3 loop spans 15 amino acids. The V and J ends lost 6 bases and 0 bases respectively, with 12 bases between them. Germline CDR1 is MNHEY and CDR2 is SMNVEV (reference sequence). The CDR3 loop reads CASSQLSLSGNTIYF. CDR3 DNA sequence: TGTGCCAGCAGCCAACTCTCACTCTCTGGAAACACCATATATTTT.

This clonotype was recorded many times. Here the CDR3 reads CASSRPGSYNEQFF. DNA of the CDR3: TGTGCCAGCAGCCGCCCCGGCAGCTACAATGAGCAGTTCTTC. The chain carries TRBV12-3 or TRBV12-4 and TRBJ2-1; D is unresolved. The CDR3 loop spans 14 amino acids. Trimming cost V 6 bases and J 3 bases, with 12 bases left between them.

The table lists this clonotype with many counts. V and J are TRBV28 and TRBJ1-5; no definite D call. This CDR3 contains 12 residues. The V and J ends lost 9 bases and 6 bases respectively, with 12 bases between them. Germline V gene data show CDR1 as MDHEN and CDR2 as SYDVKM. As DNA, the CDR3 is TGTGCCAGTGGTCCGGCGATTCAGCCCCAGCATTTT. Encoded protein: CASGPAIQPQHF.

This clonotype was counted at least ten times. CDR3 nucleotide sequence: TGTGCCAGCAGGCAGGGACTAGCGGGCCAAGAGACCCAGTACTTC. This sequence encodes CASRQGLAGQETQYF. This rearrangement joins TRBV2 to TRBJ2-5; 12 bases are shared with TRBD2. CDR3 length: 15 amino acids. Looked up from germline, CDR1 is SNHLY and CDR2 is FYNNEI. Trimming removed 6 bases from V and 1 base from J; junction bases left unmatched: 3.

This clonotype was found a few times. The V and J genes are TRBV4-2 and TRBJ2-7, with a weak D call TRBD2 (6 bases). The CDR3 is made up of 15 amino acids. Germline CDR1 and CDR2: LGHNA and YNFKEQ. V lost 4 bases and J lost 0, with 13 bases in between. DNA for the CDR3: TGTGCCAGCAGCCTTGACCGGGGGAACTCCTACGAGCAGTACTTC. The encoded protein is CASSLDRGNSYEQYF.

This clonotype has ten or more counts. The gene calls are TRBV7-2 and TRBJ2-2; no reliable D call. Trimming took 4 bases from V and 7 from J, leaving 22 bases between them. Germline loops: CDR1 SGHTA, CDR2 FQGNSA. The CDR3 spans 17 residues. The CDR3 nucleotides are TGTGCCAGCAGCTCAAATAGCAGGCAGGCCTCGGGCGGGGAGCTGTTTTTT. The encoded protein is CASSSNSRQASGGELFF.

This clonotype was counted many times. The rearrangement joins TRBV18 to TRBJ2-3, with D tentatively TRBD1 (6 bases). Deletions cut 3 bases from V and 4 bases from J, with 11 bases between. The CDR3 loop spans 14 amino acids. CDR1 is KGHSH and CDR2 is LQKENI in the germline V gene. CDR3 in DNA: TGTGCCAGCTCACCCAGACAGGAAGCAGATACGCAGTATTTT. This codes for CASSPRQEADTQYF.

This clonotype was seen ten or more times. The chain recombines TRBV5-6 with TRBJ2-5, with D perhaps assigned TRBD1 or TRBD2 (6 bases each). V was cut by 1 base and J by 4 bases, with 14 bases left in between. CDR3 length: 15 amino acids. Germline V gene lookup returns CDR1 SGHDT and CDR2 YYEEEE. The CDR3 DNA reads as TGTGCCAGCAGCTTGCGGGGGCCTGGCAGAGAGACCCAGTACTTC. As protein: CASSLRGPGRETQYF.

The chain joins TRBV9 to TRBJ2-2, with unresolved D. Germline CDR1 and CDR2: SGDLS and YYNGEE. CDR3 size: 11 residues. The V gene lost 4 bases and the J gene lost 7 bases, with 5 bases spanning the gap. The CDR3 protein is CASSWDGELFF. The CDR3 DNA follows: TGTGCCAGCAGCTGGGACGGGGAGCTGTTTTTT. The full variable domain, completed using reference TRBV9 and TRBJ2-2, is DSGVTQTPKHLITATGQRVTLRCSPRSGDLSVYWYQQSLDQGLQFLIQYYNGEERAKGNILERFSAQQFPDLHSELNLSSLELGDSALYFCASSWDGELFFGEGSRLTVL.

This clonotype was recorded many times. This chain links TRBV6-1 with TRBJ2-1, with a tentative D call TRBD1 (6 bases). V lost 2 bases to trimming and J lost 0 bases, with 11 bases between them. Germline lookup yields CDR1 MNHNS and CDR2 SASEGT. CDR3 length equals 16 residues. The CDR3 DNA reads as TGTGCCAGCAGTGAACTTACAGGGTTCTCCTACAATGAGCAGTTCTTC. Its protein is CASSELTGFSYNEQFF.

This clonotype was recorded a few times. The gene calls are TRBV27 and TRBJ2-1; 7 nucleotides line up with TRBD1. CDR1 is MNHEY, CDR2 SMNVEV, per germline (reference sequence). The CDR3 spans 14 residues. Germline trimming cut 7 bases from V and 4 bases from J; bases unmatched to any gene: 7. CDR3 in amino acids: CASNPGQPYNEQFF. The CDR3 DNA reads as TGTGCCAGCAATCCGGGACAGCCTTACAATGAGCAGTTCTTC.

This clonotype has a count of ten or more. The CDR3 sequence is CASSPGLAGAYNEQFF. The DNA of the CDR3 is TGTGCCAGCTCACCGGGACTAGCGGGAGCTTACAATGAGCAGTTCTTC. The chain employs TRBV18 and TRBJ2-1; 14 positions match TRBD2. Germline V CDR1 and CDR2: KGHSH, LQKENI. CDR3 size: 16 residues. The V and J ends lost 3 bases and 4 bases, in that order; junction bases with no gene match: 2.

The chain uses TRBV27 and TRBJ2-7; D tentatively fits TRBD1 or TRBD2 (6 bases each). The CDR3 consists of 14 residues. Trimming cost V 5 bases and J 2 bases, with 13 bases left between them. Germline V gives CDR1 MNHEY, CDR2 SMNVEV (reference sequence). CDR3 nucleotides: TGTGCCAGCAGTCGAGGGGGGCTCCCCTACGAGCAGTACTTC. Its protein is CASSRGGLPYEQYF.

Ten or more counts support this clonotype. The J gene is TRBJ2-2, the V gene TRBV7-8, with D possibly TRBD2 on 6 matching bases. The CDR3 is 14 amino acids. V was cut by 4 bases and J by 11 bases, with 17 bases left in between. Germline V gives CDR1 SGHVS, CDR2 FQNEAQ. The CDR3: CASSSTGLLGELFF. For the CDR3, the DNA is TGTGCCAGCAGCTCCACGGGACTTCTCGGAGAGCTGTTTTTT.

This clonotype was counted only a few times. J is TRBJ1-1 and V is TRBV28; D not resolved. The CDR3 spans 14 residues. The germline V gene encodes CDR1 MDHEN and CDR2 SYDVKM. Trimming cost V 7 bases and J 1 base, with 13 bases left between them. CDR3 region: CASILYTGNTEAFF. The CDR3 DNA reads as TGTGCCAGCATCCTTTATACGGGGAACACTGAAGCTTTCTTT.

This clonotype was recorded at least ten times. The chain couples TRBV5-4 to TRBJ2-3; D may correspond to TRBD1 or TRBD2 (6 bases each). The ends were cut back, 4 bases at V and 9 bases at J, with 21 bases in the middle. This CDR3 has 15 residues. CDR1 and CDR2 from the germline V gene are SGHNT and YYREEE (reference sequence). The CDR3 loop is CASSEDSKGGWTQYF. The CDR3 DNA reads as TGTGCCAGCAGCGAGGACTCTAAGGGGGGCTGGACGCAGTATTTT. The variable domain in full, with the rest retrieved from reference TRBV5-4 and TRBJ2-3, is ETGVTQSPTHLIKTRGQQVTLRCSSQSGHNTVSWYQQALGQGPQFIFQYYREEENGRGNFPPRFSGLQFPNYSSELNVNALELDDSALYLCASSEDSKGGWTQYFGPGTRLTVL.

This clonotype was detected only a few times. The rearrangement uses TRBV7-8 and TRBJ1-4; 7 bases are a match to TRBD1. This CDR3 spans 15 amino acids. With V trimmed by 0 bases and J by 5 bases, 3 bases remained unmatched. The V gene's germline CDR1 is SGHVS and CDR2 FQNEAQ. The CDR3, as DNA: TGTGCCAGCAGCTTAGCGGGACAGAGGAATGAAAAACTGTTTTTT. Protein sequence: CASSLAGQRNEKLFF.

This clonotype came up many times. The genes are TRBV6-6 and TRBJ1-2; D gene ambiguous. This CDR3 spans 13 amino acids. With 4 bases removed from V and 8 bases from J, the gap between germline ends came to 14 bases. In germline, CDR1 is MNHNY, CDR2 SVGAGI (reference sequence). Here the CDR3 reads CASSSQRTEGYTF. The CDR3 DNA reads as TGTGCCAGCAGTTCCCAGAGGACGGAAGGCTACACCTTC.